This TCR beta chain was sequenced for a study of blood T cell repertoires in COVID-19. Only in-frame clones appear in the TCRdb table, and some are missing; sequencing was by immunoSEQ multiplex PCR. The table includes 250,000 to 350,000 clones, approximately 90% detected once. Sequences were obtained from peripheral blood. The TCR sequence derives from a woman between 45 and 60 years old with COVID-19, enrolled during active disease.

The CDR3 here is CASTGQGVQPQHF. The DNA for the CDR3 is TGTGCCAGTACCGGACAGGGGGTTCAGCCCCAGCATTTT. V is TRBV19 and J is TRBJ1-5; TRBD1 agrees at 10 bases. Germline V gene lookup returns CDR1 LNHDA and CDR2 SQIVND (reference sequence). The CDR3 consists of 13 residues. Trimming at V came to 7 bases and at J to 6 bases, leaving 3 bases not matched to a gene.